The entry below gives a single T cell receptor (beta chain) sequence along with its context. Germline assignment: CDR1 SGHRS and CDR2 YFSETQ. V lost 2 bases and J 2 bases, leaving 8 bases between the germline ends. The CDR3 is made up of 14 amino acids. Per the original data handling: Amplification from reference gene primers served as the basis for estimated nucleated cell counts. The assay was immunoSEQ multiplex PCR, and TCRdb's table has in-frame clones only and misses some. That table gives V, J and clone size, and the DNA gave D and trimming. This sample carries tens of thousands of clones, over 60% of them seen once, and the ten largest clones take under 15%. Those enrolled in Seattle joined during active infection and were followed longitudinally afterward. The data are from a study of blood T cell repertoires in COVID-19. Study as a whole: Specimens from acute and convalescent COVID-19 originated in the United States, Italy and Spain. T cells, B-cell-depleted T cells, or PBMCs supplied cDNA or gDNA.

V gene TRBV5-1 combines with J gene TRBJ2-1; D is ambiguous. The clonotype originates from a man aged 60 to 75 with COVID-19, enrolled during active disease. Sequenced material: peripheral blood. CDR3 sequence: CASSFDSTYNEQFF. CDR3 sequence (DNA): TGCGCCAGCAGCTTCGACTCGACCTACAATGAGCAGTTCTTC.